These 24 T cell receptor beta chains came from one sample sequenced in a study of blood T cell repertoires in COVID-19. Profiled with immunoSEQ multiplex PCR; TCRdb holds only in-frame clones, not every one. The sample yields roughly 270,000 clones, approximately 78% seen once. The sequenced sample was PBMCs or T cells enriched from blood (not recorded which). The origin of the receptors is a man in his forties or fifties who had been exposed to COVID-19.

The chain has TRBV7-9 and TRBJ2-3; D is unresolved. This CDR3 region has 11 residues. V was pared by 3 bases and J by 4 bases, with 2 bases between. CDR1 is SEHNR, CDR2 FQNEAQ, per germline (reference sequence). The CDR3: CASSFSDTQYF. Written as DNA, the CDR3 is TGTGCCAGCAGCTTCTCAGATACGCAGTATTTT.

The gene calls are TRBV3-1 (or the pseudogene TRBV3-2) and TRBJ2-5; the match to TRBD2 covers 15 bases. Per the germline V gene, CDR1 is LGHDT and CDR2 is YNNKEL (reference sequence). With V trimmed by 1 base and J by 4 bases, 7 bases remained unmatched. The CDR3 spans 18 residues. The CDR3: CASSQGGLAGGPGETQYF. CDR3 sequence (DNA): TGTGCCAGCAGCCAAGGCGGACTAGCGGGAGGGCCAGGAGAGACCCAGTACTTC.

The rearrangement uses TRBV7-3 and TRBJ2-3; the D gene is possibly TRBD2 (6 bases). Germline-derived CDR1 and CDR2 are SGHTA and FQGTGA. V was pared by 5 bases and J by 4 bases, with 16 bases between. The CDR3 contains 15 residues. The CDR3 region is CASSPGGVRADTQYF. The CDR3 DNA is TGTGCCAGCAGCCCCGGAGGGGTGCGGGCAGATACGCAGTATTTT.

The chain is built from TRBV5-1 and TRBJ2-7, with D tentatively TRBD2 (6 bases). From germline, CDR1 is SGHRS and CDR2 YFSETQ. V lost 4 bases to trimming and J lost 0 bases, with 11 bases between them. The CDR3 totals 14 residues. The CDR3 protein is CASSPGLRSYEQYF. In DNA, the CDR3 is TGCGCCAGCAGCCCGGGACTCCGCTCCTACGAGCAGTACTTC. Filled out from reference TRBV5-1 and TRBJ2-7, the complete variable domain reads KAGVTQTPRYLIKTRGQQVTLSCSPISGHRSVSWYQQTPGQGLQFLFEYFSETQRNKGNFPGRFSGRQFSNSRSEMNVSTLELGDSALYLCASSPGLRSYEQYFGPGTRLTVT.

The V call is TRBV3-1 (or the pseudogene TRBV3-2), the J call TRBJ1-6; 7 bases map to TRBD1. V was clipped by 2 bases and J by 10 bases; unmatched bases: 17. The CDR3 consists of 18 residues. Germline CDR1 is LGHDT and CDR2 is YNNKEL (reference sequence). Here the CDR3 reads CASSQRVLKTGRTSPLHF. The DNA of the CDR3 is TGTGCCAGCAGCCAACGCGTCTTAAAGACAGGGCGGACCTCACCCCTCCACTTT.

Here the CDR3 reads CAYDDSYGYTF. In nucleotides, the CDR3 is TGTGCTTATGACGACAGCTATGGCTACACCTTC. The chain couples TRBV2 to TRBJ1-2; D is possibly TRBD1 (5 bases). Germline CDR1 is SNHLY and CDR2 is FYNNEI. The CDR3 has 11 residues.

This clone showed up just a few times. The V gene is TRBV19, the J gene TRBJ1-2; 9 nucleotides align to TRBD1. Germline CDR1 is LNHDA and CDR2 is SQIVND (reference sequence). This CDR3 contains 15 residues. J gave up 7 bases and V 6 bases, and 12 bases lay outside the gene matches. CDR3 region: CASSTRDREPSGYTF. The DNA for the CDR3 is TGTGCCAGTAGCACGCGGGACAGGGAACCGTCTGGCTACACCTTC.

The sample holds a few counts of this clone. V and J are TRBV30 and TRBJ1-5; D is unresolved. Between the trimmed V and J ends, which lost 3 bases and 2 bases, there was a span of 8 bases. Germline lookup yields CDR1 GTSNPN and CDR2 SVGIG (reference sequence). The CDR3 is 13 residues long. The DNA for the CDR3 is TGTGCCTGGAGCTATATGGGCAATCAGCCCCAGCATTTT. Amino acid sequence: CAWSYMGNQPQHF.

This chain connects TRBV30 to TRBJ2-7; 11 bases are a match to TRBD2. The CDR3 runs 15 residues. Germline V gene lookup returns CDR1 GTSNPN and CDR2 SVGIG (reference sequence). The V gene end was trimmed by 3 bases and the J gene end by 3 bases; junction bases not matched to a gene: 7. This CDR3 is CAWRPTGTSGYEQYF. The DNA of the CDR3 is TGTGCCTGGAGGCCAACCGGGACTAGCGGCTACGAGCAGTACTTC.

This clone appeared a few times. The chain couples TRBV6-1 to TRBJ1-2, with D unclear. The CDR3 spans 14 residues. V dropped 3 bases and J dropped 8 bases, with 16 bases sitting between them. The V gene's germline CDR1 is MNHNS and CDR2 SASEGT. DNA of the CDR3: TGTGCCAGCAGTGAGTTTAACGGGGAACGGGGCTACACCTTC. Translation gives CASSEFNGERGYTF.

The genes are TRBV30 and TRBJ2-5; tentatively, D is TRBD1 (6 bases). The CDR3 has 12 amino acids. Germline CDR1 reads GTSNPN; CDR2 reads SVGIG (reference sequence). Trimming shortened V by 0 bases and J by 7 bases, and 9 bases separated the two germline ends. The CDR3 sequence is CAWSVFRGTQYF. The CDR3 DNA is TGTGCCTGGAGTGTGTTCAGGGGGACCCAGTACTTC.

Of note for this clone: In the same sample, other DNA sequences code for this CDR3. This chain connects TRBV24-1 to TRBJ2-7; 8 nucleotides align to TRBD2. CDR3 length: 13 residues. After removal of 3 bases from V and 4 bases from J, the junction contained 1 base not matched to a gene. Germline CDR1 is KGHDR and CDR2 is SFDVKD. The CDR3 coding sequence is TGTGCCACCAGTGATGGCGGGGGGTACGAGCAGTACTTC. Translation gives CATSDGGGYEQYF.

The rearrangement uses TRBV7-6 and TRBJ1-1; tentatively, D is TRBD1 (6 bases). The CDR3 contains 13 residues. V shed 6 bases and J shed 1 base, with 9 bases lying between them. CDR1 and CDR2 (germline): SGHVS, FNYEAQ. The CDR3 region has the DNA TGTGCCAGCAGTTCGGGACAGAACACTGAAGCTTTCTTT. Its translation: CASSSGQNTEAFF.

In nucleotides, the CDR3 is TGCGCCAGCAGCTCCTCGACAGGAAGCTATGGCTACACCTTC. Translating gives CASSSSTGSYGYTF. The gene calls are TRBV5-1 and TRBJ1-2, with a possible D match to TRBD1 (6 bases). V lost 3 bases to trimming and J lost 4 bases, with 13 bases between them. CDR1 and CDR2 from the germline V gene are SGHRS and YFSETQ. The CDR3 runs to 14 residues.

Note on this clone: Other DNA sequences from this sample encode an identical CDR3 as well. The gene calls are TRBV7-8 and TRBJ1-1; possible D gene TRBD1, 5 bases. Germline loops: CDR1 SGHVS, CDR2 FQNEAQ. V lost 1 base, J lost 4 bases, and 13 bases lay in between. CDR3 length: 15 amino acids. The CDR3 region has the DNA TGTGCCAGCAGCTTAGTCGGGAGGGGAGTCACTGAAGCTTTCTTT. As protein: CASSLVGRGVTEAFF.

In DNA, the CDR3 is TGTGCCAGCAGTGACCGGGGTCCCTATGGCTACACCTTC. Amino acid sequence: CASSDRGPYGYTF. The chain couples TRBV6-1 to TRBJ1-2; D call uncertain. V lost 3 bases to trimming and J lost 4 bases, with 9 bases between them. This CDR3 has 13 residues. Germline CDR1 and CDR2: MNHNS and SASEGT.

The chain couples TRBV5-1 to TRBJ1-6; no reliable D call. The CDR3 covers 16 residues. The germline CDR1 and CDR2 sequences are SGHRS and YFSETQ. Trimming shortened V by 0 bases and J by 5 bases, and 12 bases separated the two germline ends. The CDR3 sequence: CASSLGQRVDNSPLHF. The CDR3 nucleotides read TGCGCCAGCAGCTTGGGGCAGAGGGTCGATAATTCACCCCTCCACTTT.

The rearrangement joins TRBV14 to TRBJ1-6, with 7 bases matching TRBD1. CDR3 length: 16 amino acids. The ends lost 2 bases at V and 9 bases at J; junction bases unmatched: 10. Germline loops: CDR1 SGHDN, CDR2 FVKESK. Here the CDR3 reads CASSQLDRANRSPLHF. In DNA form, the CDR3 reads TGTGCCAGCAGCCAATTAGACAGGGCAAATCGTTCACCCCTCCACTTT.

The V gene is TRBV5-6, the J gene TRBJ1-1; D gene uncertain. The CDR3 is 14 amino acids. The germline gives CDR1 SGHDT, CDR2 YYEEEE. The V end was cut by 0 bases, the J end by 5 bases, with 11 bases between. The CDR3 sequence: CASSLEVGATEAFF. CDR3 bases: TGTGCCAGCAGCTTGGAGGTTGGAGCGACTGAAGCTTTCTTT.

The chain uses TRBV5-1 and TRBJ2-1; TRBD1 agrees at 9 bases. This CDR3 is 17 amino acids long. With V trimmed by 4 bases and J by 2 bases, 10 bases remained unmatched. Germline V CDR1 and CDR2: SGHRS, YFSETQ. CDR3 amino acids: CASSPEGTGRTYNEQFF. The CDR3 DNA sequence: TGCGCCAGCAGCCCCGAAGGGACAGGGAGGACCTACAATGAGCAGTTCTTC.

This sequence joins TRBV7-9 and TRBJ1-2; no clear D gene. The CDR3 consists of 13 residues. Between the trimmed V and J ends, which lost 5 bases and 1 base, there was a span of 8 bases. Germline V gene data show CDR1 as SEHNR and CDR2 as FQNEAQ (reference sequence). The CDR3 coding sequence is TGTGCCAGCAGCGGAGAAGTTAACTATGGCTACACCTTC. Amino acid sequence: CASSGEVNYGYTF.

CDR3: CASSLVISPSYEQYF. The CDR3 DNA is TGCGCCAGCAGCTTGGTAATCTCTCCCTCCTACGAGCAGTACTTC. This sequence joins TRBV5-1 and TRBJ2-7; D call uncertain. V lost 0 bases and J lost 0, with 10 bases in between. The CDR3 is made up of 15 amino acids. Germline V gene sequence: CDR1 SGHRS, CDR2 YFSETQ. Together with reference TRBV5-1 and TRBJ2-7, the CDR3 gives the full variable domain: KAGVTQTPRYLIKTRGQQVTLSCSPISGHRSVSWYQQTPGQGLQFLFEYFSETQRNKGNFPGRFSGRQFSNSRSEMNVSTLELGDSALYLCASSLVISPSYEQYFGPGTRLTVT.

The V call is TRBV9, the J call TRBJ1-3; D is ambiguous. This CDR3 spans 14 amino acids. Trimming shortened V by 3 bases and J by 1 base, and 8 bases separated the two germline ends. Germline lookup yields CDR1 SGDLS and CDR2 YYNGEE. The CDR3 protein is CASSDQLSGNTIYF. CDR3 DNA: TGTGCCAGCAGCGATCAGTTATCTGGAAACACCATATATTTT.

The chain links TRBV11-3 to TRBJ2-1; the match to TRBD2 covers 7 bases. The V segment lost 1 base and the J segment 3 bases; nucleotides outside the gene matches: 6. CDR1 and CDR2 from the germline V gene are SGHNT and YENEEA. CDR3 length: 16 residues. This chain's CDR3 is CASSLGSGLGYNEQFF. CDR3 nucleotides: TGTGCCAGCAGCTTAGGTAGCGGGCTAGGCTACAATGAGCAGTTCTTC.